This TCR beta chain was identified during a study of T cell responses to AZD1222 COVID-19 vaccine (dated by TCRdb to the early 2020s). Concerning the study at large: AZD1222 recipients given second doses at about 4 weeks or at about 12 weeks were pooled, since spike-specific TCR depth and breadth were not found to differ between the two schedules. A total of about 230 trial participants underwent TCR sequencing, of whom 207 received two doses of AZD1222 and around 25 received two doses of the MenACWY control vaccine. Trial participants were enrolled by age into 18-55, 56-69 and 70-plus year subgroups, with roughly 150, 30 and 60 TCR-sequenced participants respectively.

Comment on this clone: What this receptor recognizes is not known. No clone much larger than this one lies a single base away; base qualities are absent.

What this sample's time point label stands for: baseline before first vaccination. Vaccinee samples were obtained from the UK trials COV001 and COV002, which included a single-blind randomized controlled phase 2/3 trial of AZD1222 (ChAdOx1 nCoV-19) in healthy adults. Trial participant PBMC samples were collected at day 0 and day 28 after the second dose for TCRbeta chain sequencing. Overall results and qualifications from the work: Conclusions about previously exposed vaccinees are limited, since just 6 or 7 AZD1222 recipients were seropositive for SARS-CoV-2 at baseline. The vaccine-associated CD4 TCRs covered the entire spike protein, and the dominant responses fell in regions 160-218 and 743-854. The 56-69-year group was small, and its depth increase did not reach significance, likely because of low power. A significant rise in spike-specific TCR breadth and depth was observed after two AZD1222 doses relative to day 0 and relative to MenACWY recipients. Participants were mostly white British and included more females than males, and it was suggested by the authors that clonal diversity may have been underestimated. Epitopes outside the regions mutated in the B.1.351 and B.1.1.7 variants were reportedly recognized by nearly half of the unique spike-specific TCRs. Because no day 14 peak-response samples were available, the repertoires could be characterized only after the peak T cell response.

The CDR3 covers 13 residues, taking in both the cysteine and the phenylalanine. Only the CDR3 DNA is retained, 39 bases long and in frame from the first base. Taken from the germline V gene, the CDR1 and CDR2 loops are SGHTA and FQGNSA. V gives up 2 bases and J gives up 4 bases, and the segment between their germline ends measures 8 bases. The CDR3 regions of human TCRbeta chains were analyzed by immunosequencing. The source study handled its data this way. TCRs in the repertoires were compared against a reference library of SARS-CoV-2-specific TCRs that had been generated with the MIRA antigen-specificity platform. Breadth was defined as the fraction of unique TCRs that were SARS-CoV-2-associated, and depth was defined as the fraction of total T cells that were SARS-CoV-2-associated. Using the MIRA data, every spike-specific TCR was mapped to the spike region that the TCR reacted to and assigned to either a CD4 or a CD8 class. Log10-transformed breadth and depth values were compared by one-way ANOVA with Sidak's multiple comparisons tests. Drawn from immuneACCESS, this table holds only the in-frame rearrangements with V and J called that TCRdb kept. Clones are partly lost; checked studies trace under half to an unresolved V gene and leave the rest unexplained. The V and J calls and clone size come from that table; D and trimming were worked out from the DNA. Within this sample are about 150,000 clones, with 75% to 95% of them counted one time only. The ten largest clones represent 1.5% to 2% of the sample.

The sequence derives from an adult in good health. Sequencing used peripheral blood, obtained on day 0 of AZD1222 vaccination. This sequence uses TRBV7-2 and TRBJ1-1; the D gene remains uncertain. CDR3 reads: CASSLFEGTEAFF. The sequence in DNA is TGTGCCAGCAGCTTATTTGAGGGCACTGAAGCTTTCTTT.